This TCR beta chain came from a study of CD8+CD57+ T cells in acquired aplastic anemia. Study information: Mean yield of DNA from sorted CD4+ and CD8+ cells was approximately 3 ug. The study obtained around 10 million reads on average for CD4+ cells from healthy donors.

V lost 9 bases and J lost 1; bases outside the gene matches: 10. Germline-derived CDR1 and CDR2 are MNHNS and SASEGT. CDR3 length: 16 amino acids. CDR3 and TCR beta VDJ profiling relied on a genomic DNA template. TCRdb ran MiXCR on the reads and lists one entry per CDR3 protein. The profile shows some 170,000 distinct CDR3 sequences, around 45% of them singletons. General study points: No significant difference in CD8+ Simpson's diversity was found between patients and controls.

In its sample, this clonotype was seen a few times. Its cognate antigen is unknown. The receptor comes from a human donor in good health. This chain uses TRBV6-1 with TRBJ2-2; 8 bases fit TRBD2. Sequencing used sorted CD4+, CD8+, or CD8+CD57+ T cells (not recorded which) from PBMCs. CDR3 residues: CASRRAGGENTGELFF. The CDR3, as DNA: TGTGCCAGTAGACGGGCCGGGGGGGAGAACACCGGGGAGCTGTTTTTT.